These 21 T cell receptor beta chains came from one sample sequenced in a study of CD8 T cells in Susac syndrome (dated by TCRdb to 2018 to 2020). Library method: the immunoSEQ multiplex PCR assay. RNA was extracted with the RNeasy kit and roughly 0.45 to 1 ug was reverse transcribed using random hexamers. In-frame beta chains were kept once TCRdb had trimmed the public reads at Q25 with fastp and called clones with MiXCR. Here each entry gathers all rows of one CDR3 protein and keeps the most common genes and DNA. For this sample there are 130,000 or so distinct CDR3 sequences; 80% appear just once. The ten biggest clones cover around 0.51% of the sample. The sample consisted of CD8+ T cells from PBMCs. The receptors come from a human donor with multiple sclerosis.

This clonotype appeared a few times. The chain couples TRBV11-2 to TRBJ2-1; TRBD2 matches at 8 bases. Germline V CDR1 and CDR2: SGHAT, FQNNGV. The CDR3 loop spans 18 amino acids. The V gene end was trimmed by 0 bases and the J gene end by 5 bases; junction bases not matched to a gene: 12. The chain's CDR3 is CASSLDSPLSGIHNEQFF. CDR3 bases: TGTGCCAGCAGCTTAGATTCCCCCCTTAGCGGGATTCACAATGAGCAGTTCTTC.

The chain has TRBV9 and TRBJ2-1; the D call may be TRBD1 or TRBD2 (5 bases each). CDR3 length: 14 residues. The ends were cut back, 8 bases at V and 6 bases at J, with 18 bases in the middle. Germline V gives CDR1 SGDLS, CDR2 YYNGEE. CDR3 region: CASNVDGAFNEQFF. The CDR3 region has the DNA TGTGCCAGTAACGTCGACGGGGCGTTCAATGAGCAGTTCTTC.

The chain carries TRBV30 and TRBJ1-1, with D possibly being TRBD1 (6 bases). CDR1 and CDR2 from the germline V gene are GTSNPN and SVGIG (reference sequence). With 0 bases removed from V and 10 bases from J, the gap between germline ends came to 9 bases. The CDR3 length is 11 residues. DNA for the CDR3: TGTGCCTGGAGTGTAGGGGGTTCAGCTTTCTTT. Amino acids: CAWSVGGSAFF.

The CDR3 nucleotides are TGTGCCAGCAGCCAAGTGCTGCGAGGTAGCGGGAAGACGGATGAGCAGTTCTTC. Protein product: CASSQVLRGSGKTDEQFF. The chain combines TRBV4-2 with TRBJ2-1; TRBD2 agrees at 8 bases. This CDR3 spans 18 amino acids. Germline trimming cut 1 base from V and 8 bases from J; bases unmatched to any gene: 16. In germline, CDR1 is LGHNA, CDR2 YNFKEQ.

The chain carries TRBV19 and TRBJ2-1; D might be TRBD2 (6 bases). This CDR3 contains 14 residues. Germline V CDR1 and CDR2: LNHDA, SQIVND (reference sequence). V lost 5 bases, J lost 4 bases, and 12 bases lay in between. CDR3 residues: CASSRPSAYNEQFF. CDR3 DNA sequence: TGTGCCAGTAGTCGACCTAGCGCTTACAATGAGCAGTTCTTC.

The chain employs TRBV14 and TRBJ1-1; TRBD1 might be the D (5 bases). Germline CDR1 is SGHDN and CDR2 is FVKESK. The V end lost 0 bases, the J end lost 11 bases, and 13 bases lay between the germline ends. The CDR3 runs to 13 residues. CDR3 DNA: TGTGCCAGCAGCCAAGATGATGGCAGGGCGGCTTTCTTT. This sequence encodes CASSQDDGRAAFF.

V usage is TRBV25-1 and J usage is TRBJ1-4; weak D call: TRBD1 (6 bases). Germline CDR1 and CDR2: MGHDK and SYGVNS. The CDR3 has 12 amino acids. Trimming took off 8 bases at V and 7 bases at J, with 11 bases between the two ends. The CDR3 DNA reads TGTGCCAGCCGGGGGGGGGCTGAAAAACTGTTTTTT. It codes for CASRGGAEKLFF.

The CDR3 DNA reads as TGTGCCAGCAGAGGGACCGGGACGGACGGAAACACCATATATTTT. Its translation: CASRGTGTDGNTIYF. The chain couples TRBV2 to TRBJ1-3, with D tentatively TRBD1 (5 bases). The CDR3 extends over 15 amino acids. Germline loops: CDR1 SNHLY, CDR2 FYNNEI. Trimming pared 6 bases from V and 4 bases from J, leaving 16 bases between.

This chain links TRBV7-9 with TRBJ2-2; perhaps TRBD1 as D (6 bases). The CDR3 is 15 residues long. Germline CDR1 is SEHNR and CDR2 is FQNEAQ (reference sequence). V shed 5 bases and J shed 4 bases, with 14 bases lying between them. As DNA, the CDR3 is TGTGCCAGCAGCCCTCAGGGGAAAGGCACCGGGGAGCTGTTTTTT. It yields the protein CASSPQGKGTGELFF.

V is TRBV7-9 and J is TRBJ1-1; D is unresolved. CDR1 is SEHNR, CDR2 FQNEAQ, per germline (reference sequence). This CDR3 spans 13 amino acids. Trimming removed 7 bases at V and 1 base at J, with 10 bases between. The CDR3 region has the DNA TGTGCCAGCAAAATCTCAGGGAACACTGAAGCTTTCTTT. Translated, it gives CASKISGNTEAFF.

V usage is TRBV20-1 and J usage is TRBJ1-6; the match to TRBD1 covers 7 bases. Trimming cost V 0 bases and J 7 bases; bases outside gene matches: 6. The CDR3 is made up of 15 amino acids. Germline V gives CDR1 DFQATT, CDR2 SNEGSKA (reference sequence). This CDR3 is CSAREPGQINSPLHF. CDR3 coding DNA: TGCAGTGCTAGAGAACCGGGACAGATCAATTCACCCCTCCACTTT.

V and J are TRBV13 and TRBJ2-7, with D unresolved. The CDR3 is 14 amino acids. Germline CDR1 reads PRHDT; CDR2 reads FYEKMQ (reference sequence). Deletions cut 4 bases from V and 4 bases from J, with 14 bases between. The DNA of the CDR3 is TGTGCCAGCAGCTCGGTTCTATCGCCTTACGAGCAGTACTTC. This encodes CASSSVLSPYEQYF.

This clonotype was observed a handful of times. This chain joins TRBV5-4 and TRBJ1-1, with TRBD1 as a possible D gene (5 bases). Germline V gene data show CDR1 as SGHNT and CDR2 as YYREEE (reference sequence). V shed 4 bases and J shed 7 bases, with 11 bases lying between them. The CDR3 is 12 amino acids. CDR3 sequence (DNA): TGTGCCAGCAGCCCCCGGGACGGTGAAGCTTTCTTT. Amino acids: CASSPRDGEAFF.

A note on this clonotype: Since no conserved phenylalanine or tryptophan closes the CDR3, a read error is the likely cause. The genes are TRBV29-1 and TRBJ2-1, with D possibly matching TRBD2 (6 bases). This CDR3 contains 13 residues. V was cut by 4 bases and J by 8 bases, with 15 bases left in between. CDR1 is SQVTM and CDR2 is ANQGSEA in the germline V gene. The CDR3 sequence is CSVGSGEGHEQFS. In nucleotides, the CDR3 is TGCAGCGTTGGGTCGGGAGAGGGTCATGAGCAGTTCTCC.

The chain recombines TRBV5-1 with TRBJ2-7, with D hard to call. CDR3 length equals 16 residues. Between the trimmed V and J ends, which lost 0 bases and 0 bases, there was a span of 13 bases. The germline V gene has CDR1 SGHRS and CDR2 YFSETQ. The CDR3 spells CASSLDLRQSSYEQYF. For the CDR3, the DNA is TGCGCCAGCAGCTTGGATTTGCGTCAGAGCTCCTACGAGCAGTACTTC.

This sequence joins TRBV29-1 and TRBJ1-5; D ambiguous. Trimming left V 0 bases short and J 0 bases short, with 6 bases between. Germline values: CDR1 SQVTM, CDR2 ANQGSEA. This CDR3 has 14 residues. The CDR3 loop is CSVEDPGSNQPQHF. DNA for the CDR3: TGCAGCGTTGAAGATCCCGGTAGCAATCAGCCCCAGCATTTT.

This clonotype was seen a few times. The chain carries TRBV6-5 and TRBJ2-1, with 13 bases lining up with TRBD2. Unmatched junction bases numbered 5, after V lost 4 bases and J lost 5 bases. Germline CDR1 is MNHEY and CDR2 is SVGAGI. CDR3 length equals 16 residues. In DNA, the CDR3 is TGTGCCAGCAGTTGGGGGACTAGCGGGAAAAACAATGAGCAGTTCTTC. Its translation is CASSWGTSGKNNEQFF.

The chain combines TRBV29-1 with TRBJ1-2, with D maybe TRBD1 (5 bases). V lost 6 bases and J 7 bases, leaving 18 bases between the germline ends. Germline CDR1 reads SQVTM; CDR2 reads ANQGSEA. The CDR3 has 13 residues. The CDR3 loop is CSVQGQGWLGYTF. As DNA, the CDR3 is TGCAGCGTCCAAGGCCAGGGTTGGCTTGGCTACACCTTC.

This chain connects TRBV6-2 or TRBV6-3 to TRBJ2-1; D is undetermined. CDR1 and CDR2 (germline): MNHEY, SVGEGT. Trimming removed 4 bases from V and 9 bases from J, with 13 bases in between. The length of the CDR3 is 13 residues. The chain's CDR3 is CASSSGWSGEQFF. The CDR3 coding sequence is TGTGCCAGCAGTTCAGGATGGTCGGGTGAGCAGTTCTTC.

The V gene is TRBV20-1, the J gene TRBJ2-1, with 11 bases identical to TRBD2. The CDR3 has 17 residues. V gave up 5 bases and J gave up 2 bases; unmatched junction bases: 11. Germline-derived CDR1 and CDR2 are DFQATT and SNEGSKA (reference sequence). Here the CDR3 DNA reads TGCAGTGCTGGAGCCACCCTAGCGGGAGGCACCTACAATGAGCAGTTCTTC. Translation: CSAGATLAGGTYNEQFF.

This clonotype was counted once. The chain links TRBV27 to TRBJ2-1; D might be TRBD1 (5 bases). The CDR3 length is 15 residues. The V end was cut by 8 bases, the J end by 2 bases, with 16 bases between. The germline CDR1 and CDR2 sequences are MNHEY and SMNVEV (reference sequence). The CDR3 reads CASHHGAGAYNEQFF. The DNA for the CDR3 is TGTGCCAGCCACCATGGGGCAGGTGCCTACAATGAGCAGTTCTTC.